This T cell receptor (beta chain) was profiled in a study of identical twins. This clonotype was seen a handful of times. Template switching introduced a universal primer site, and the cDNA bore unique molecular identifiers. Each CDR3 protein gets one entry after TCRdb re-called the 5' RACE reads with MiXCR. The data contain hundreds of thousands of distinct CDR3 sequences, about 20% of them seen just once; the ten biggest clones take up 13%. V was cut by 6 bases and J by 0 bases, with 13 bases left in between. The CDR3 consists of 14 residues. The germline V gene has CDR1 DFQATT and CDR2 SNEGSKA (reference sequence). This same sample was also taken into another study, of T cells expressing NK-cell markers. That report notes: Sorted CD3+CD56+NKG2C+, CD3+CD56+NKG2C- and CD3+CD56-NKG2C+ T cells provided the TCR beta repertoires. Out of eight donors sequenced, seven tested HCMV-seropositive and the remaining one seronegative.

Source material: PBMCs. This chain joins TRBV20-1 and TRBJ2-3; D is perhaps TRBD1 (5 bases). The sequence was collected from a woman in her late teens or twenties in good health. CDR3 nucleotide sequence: TGCAGTGCCAGGACACCGATTAGCACAGATACGCAGTATTTT. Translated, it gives CSARTPISTDTQYF.